These T cell receptor beta chains were read from a single sample in a study of PD-1 blockade in classical Hodgkin lymphoma. Here immunoSEQ multiplex PCR was the method, and the copy in TCRdb shows in-frame clones only, minus some. There are around 50,000 clones in the sample; about nine tenths occur only once, and approximately 4.9% lies in the top ten. Sequenced sample: peripheral blood mononuclear cells (PBMCs). Receptors were obtained from a human donor with classical Hodgkin lymphoma. Both conserved end residues are part of each CDR3. The D gene is left open where the match is weak. Only some rows state a clone size, as once, few, many or a class for expanded clones.

v_call	d_call	clone_size	j_call	cdr3_aa	cdr3_nt
TRBV2	TRBD2	NA	TRBJ2-7	CASNGLAGGPSAHEQYF	TGTGCCAGCAACGGACTAGCGGGAGGGCCCTCGGCTCACGAGCAGTACTTC
TRBV7-6	NA	once	TRBJ1-1	CASSLVTGLWNTEAFF	TGTGCCAGCAGCTTAGTTACGGGCCTGTGGAACACTGAAGCTTTCTTT
TRBV25-1	NA	NA	TRBJ1-4	CASSENGRGANEKLFF	TGTGCCAGCAGTGAAAATGGAAGGGGAGCTAATGAAAAACTGTTTTTT
TRBV5-4	TRBD1	NA	TRBJ2-1	CASSLAGQGAYNEQFF	TGTGCCAGCAGCTTGGCGGGACAGGGGGCCTACAATGAGCAGTTCTTC
TRBV6-5	NA	NA	TRBJ2-5	CASSSPLYTDQETQYF	TGTGCCAGCAGTTCCCCTCTTTACACAGACCAAGAGACCCAGTACTTC
TRBV18	NA	NA	TRBJ1-5	CASSLVVVNSNQPQHF	TGTGCCAGCTCACTCGTAGTGGTGAATAGCAATCAGCCCCAGCATTTT
TRBV7-6	NA	NA	TRBJ1-5	CASSPLMSGRDHQPQHF	TGTGCCAGCAGCCCCCTAATGAGCGGCAGGGACCACCAGCCCCAGCATTTT
TRBV7-9	NA	NA	TRBJ2-7	CASSSGTPTPYEQYF	TGTGCCAGCAGCTCCGGGACCCCGACACCCTACGAGCAGTACTTC
TRBV27	NA	NA	TRBJ2-7	CASRPLNSYEQYF	TGTGCCAGCAGACCACTGAATTCCTACGAGCAGTACTTC
TRBV19	NA	NA	TRBJ2-1	CAMEDGGNEQFF	TGTGCCATGGAAGATGGGGGGAATGAGCAGTTCTTC
TRBV2	NA	NA	TRBJ1-2	CASRVWDTDYGYTF	TGTGCCAGCAGGGTTTGGGACACCGACTATGGCTACACCTTC
TRBV14	NA	NA	TRBJ2-3	CASSQGPVHPDTQYF	TGTGCCAGCAGCCAAGGTCCAGTGCACCCAGATACGCAGTATTTT
TRBV6-5	TRBD2	once	TRBJ2-5	CASSPQAGRAETQYF	TGTGCCAGCAGTCCGCAAGCGGGGAGGGCAGAGACCCAGTACTTC
TRBV2	TRBD1	NA	TRBJ2-1	CASSDAGGGFDEQFF	TGTGCCAGCAGTGATGCAGGGGGTGGGTTCGATGAGCAGTTCTTC
TRBV2	TRBD1	NA	TRBJ1-2	CASSGAGGNYGYTF	TGTGCCAGCAGTGGCGCAGGGGGCAACTATGGCTACACCTTC
TRBV5-6	TRBD1	NA	TRBJ1-2	CASSLGQGEGYTF	TGTGCCAGCAGCTTGGGACAGGGCGAAGGCTACACCTTC